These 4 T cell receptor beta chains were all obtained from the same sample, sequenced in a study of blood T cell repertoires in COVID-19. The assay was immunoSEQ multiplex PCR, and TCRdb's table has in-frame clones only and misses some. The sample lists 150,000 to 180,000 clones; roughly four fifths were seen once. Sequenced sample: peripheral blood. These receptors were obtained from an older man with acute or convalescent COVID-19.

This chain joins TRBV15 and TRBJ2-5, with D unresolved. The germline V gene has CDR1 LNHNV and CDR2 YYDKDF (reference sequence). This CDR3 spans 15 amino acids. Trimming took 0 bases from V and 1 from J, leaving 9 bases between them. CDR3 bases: TGTGCCACCAGCAGAGATCTTCCGGGCCAAGAGACCCAGTACTTC. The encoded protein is CATSRDLPGQETQYF.

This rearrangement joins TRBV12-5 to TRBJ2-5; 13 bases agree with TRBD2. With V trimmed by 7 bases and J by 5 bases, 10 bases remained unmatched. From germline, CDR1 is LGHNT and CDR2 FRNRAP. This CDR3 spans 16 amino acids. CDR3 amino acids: CASATGLAGAGETQYF. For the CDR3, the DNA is TGTGCTAGTGCTACAGGACTAGCGGGGGCAGGGGAGACCCAGTACTTC. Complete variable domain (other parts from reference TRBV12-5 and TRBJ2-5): DARVTQTPRHKVTEMGQEVTMRCQPILGHNTVFWYRQTMMQGLELLAYFRNRAPLDDSGMPKDRFSAEMPDATLATLKIQPSEPRDSAVYFCASATGLAGAGETQYFGPGTRLLVL.

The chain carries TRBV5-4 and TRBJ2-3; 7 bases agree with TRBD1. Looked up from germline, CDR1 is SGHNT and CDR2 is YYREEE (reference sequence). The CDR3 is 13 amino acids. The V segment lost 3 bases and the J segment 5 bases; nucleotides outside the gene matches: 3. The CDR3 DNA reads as TGTGCCAGCAGCTCCACAGGGGTAGATACGCAGTATTTT. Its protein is CASSSTGVDTQYF.

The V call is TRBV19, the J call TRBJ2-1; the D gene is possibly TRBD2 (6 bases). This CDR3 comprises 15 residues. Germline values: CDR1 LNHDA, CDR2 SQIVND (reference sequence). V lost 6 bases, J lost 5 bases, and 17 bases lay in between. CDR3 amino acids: CASRGLFDANNEQFF. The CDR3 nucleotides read TGTGCCAGTAGGGGACTCTTCGATGCCAACAATGAGCAGTTCTTC.